The 20 T cell receptor beta chains given below trace back to one sample, sequenced in a study of blood T cell repertoires in COVID-19 (dated by TCRdb to about 2020). The library was made by the immunoSEQ multiplex PCR assay. TCRdb provides this immuneACCESS table in a form limited to in-frame rearrangements. Some clones are lacking; in checked studies, under half of them reflect an unresolved V gene, and why the rest are absent is not known. For this sample there are roughly 35,000 clones; about 89% appear just once. The ten largest clones take up 44% of the sample. The sequenced sample consisted of peripheral blood. These receptors all stem from a human donor in a cohort sampled during active COVID-19.

The chain employs TRBV15 and TRBJ2-5; D might be TRBD2 (7 bases). V lost 0 bases, J lost 4 bases, and 12 bases lay in between. The CDR3 sequence is 15 residues long. Per the germline V gene, CDR1 is LNHNV and CDR2 is YYDKDF (reference sequence). CDR3 protein: CATSRDRGARETQYF. The CDR3 DNA follows: TGTGCCACCAGCAGAGATCGGGGGGCGAGAGAGACCCAGTACTTC.

The J gene is TRBJ2-2, the V gene TRBV4-1; 15 bases match TRBD2. Germline assignment: CDR1 MGHRA and CDR2 YSYEKL. The CDR3 is made up of 19 amino acids. V dropped 3 bases and J dropped 4; count of bases not matched to a gene: 9. The CDR3 DNA reads as TGCGCCAGCAGCCAGGCCCCGGGACTAGCGGGGGGAGGCACCGGGGAGCTGTTTTTT. The encoded protein is CASSQAPGLAGGGTGELFF.

V gene TRBV6-5 combines with J gene TRBJ1-1; no reliable D call. The germline V gene encodes CDR1 MNHEY and CDR2 SVGAGI. With 0 bases removed from V and 5 bases from J, the gap between germline ends came to 13 bases. The CDR3 runs 15 residues. The CDR3 sequence: CASSYSWQRGTEAFF. CDR3 nucleotides: TGTGCCAGCAGTTACTCATGGCAAAGAGGGACTGAAGCTTTCTTT.

The V and J genes are TRBV18 and TRBJ2-3, with D uncertain. The CDR3 spans 14 residues. In germline, CDR1 is KGHSH, CDR2 LQKENI. Trimming stripped 4 bases from V and 3 bases from J, with 11 bases between. CDR3 sequence reads: CASSRSVVTDTQYF. CDR3 DNA sequence: TGTGCCAGCTCACGATCCGTAGTTACAGATACGCAGTATTTT.

This chain uses TRBV29-1 with TRBJ2-7; possible D gene TRBD1, 6 bases. V was shortened by 6 bases and J by 4 bases, with 10 bases between the two germline ends. CDR3 length: 11 amino acids. Germline V gives CDR1 SQVTM, CDR2 ANQGSEA. The CDR3 region has the DNA TGCAGCGTGGGGACATCGTACGAGCAGTACTTC. Its protein is CSVGTSYEQYF.

The genes are TRBV20-1 and TRBJ1-5, with TRBD1 as a possible D gene (5 bases). Trimming removed 3 bases at V and 2 bases at J, with 14 bases between. Germline V gene sequence: CDR1 DFQATT, CDR2 SNEGSKA (reference sequence). CDR3 length equals 15 residues. The CDR3 reads CSASWSGRRNQPQHF. In nucleotides, the CDR3 is TGCAGTGCTAGTTGGTCAGGGCGGCGCAATCAGCCCCAGCATTTT.

V usage is TRBV6-5 and J usage is TRBJ1-1; the D gene is possibly TRBD1 (5 bases). CDR1 and CDR2 (germline): MNHEY, SVGAGI. This CDR3 is built from 13 residues. With 6 bases removed from V and 3 bases from J, the gap between germline ends came to 11 bases. The chain's CDR3 is CASSLQGDTEAFF. CDR3 nucleotides: TGTGCCAGCAGCCTCCAGGGTGACACTGAAGCTTTCTTT.

V and J are TRBV12-3 or TRBV12-4 and TRBJ1-5; D unresolved. The CDR3 sequence is 12 residues long. Trimming left V 3 bases short and J 8 bases short, with 8 bases between. The CDR3 DNA follows: TGTGCCAGCAGTTTTGCAGTTGAGCCCCAGCATTTT. Protein sequence: CASSFAVEPQHF.

This rearrangement joins TRBV5-1 to TRBJ2-3, with 9 bases matching TRBD2. The germline V gene has CDR1 SGHRS and CDR2 YFSETQ. V lost 4 bases, J lost 3 bases, and 3 bases stayed unmatched. CDR3 length: 14 amino acids. CDR3 protein: CASSGGGATDTQYF. DNA of the CDR3: TGCGCCAGCAGCGGCGGGGGGGCAACAGATACGCAGTATTTT.

The J gene is TRBJ2-5, the V gene TRBV12-3 or TRBV12-4; 10 bases align to TRBD1. CDR3 length: 13 residues. Trimming cost V 8 bases and J 5 bases; bases outside gene matches: 5. The CDR3 DNA reads as TGTGCCAGCCGACAGGGGGCGGGTGAGACCCAGTACTTC. It translates to CASRQGAGETQYF.

The CDR3 sequence is CASTQGGTGSFEQYF. Written as DNA, the CDR3 is TGTGCCAGCACCCAGGGCGGGACAGGGTCTTTCGAGCAGTACTTC. The chain combines TRBV28 with TRBJ2-7; the match to TRBD1 covers 9 bases. With V trimmed by 7 bases and J by 6 bases, 13 bases remained unmatched. The CDR3 totals 15 residues. Looked up from germline, CDR1 is MDHEN and CDR2 is SYDVKM.

The chain links TRBV5-1 to TRBJ2-7, with D tentatively TRBD2 (5 bases). The CDR3 has 14 amino acids. V was cut by 4 bases and J by 3 bases, with 14 bases left in between. Germline CDR1 reads SGHRS; CDR2 reads YFSETQ. The CDR3 nucleotides are TGCGCCAGCAGCGGTGGACGGGAAGTCTACGAGCAGTACTTC. Encoded protein: CASSGGREVYEQYF. The full variable domain, with the rest looked up from reference TRBV5-1 and TRBJ2-7, is KAGVTQTPRYLIKTRGQQVTLSCSPISGHRSVSWYQQTPGQGLQFLFEYFSETQRNKGNFPGRFSGRQFSNSRSEMNVSTLELGDSALYLCASSGGREVYEQYFGPGTRLTVT.

The rearrangement joins TRBV28 to TRBJ1-3; the match to TRBD1 covers 7 bases. V shed 4 bases, J shed 0 bases, and the junction held 6 bases outside the gene matches. Germline V gene sequence: CDR1 MDHEN, CDR2 SYDVKM. There are 16 residues in the CDR3. The CDR3 protein is CASSSWNRGSGNTIYF. The CDR3 DNA reads TGTGCCAGCAGTTCATGGAACAGGGGCTCTGGAAACACCATATATTTT.

V gene TRBV18 combines with J gene TRBJ2-7, with 8 positions matching TRBD2. Per the germline V gene, CDR1 is KGHSH and CDR2 is LQKENI. V was pared by 5 bases and J by 6 bases, with 15 bases of the junction left unmatched. The CDR3 contains 16 residues. The CDR3 is CASSSGTSSFHSEQYF. The CDR3 DNA reads as TGTGCCAGCTCATCCGGGACTAGTAGTTTCCATAGCGAGCAGTACTTC.

The rearrangement joins TRBV6-5 to TRBJ2-5; 9 nucleotides match TRBD1. Germline CDR1 MNHEY, CDR2 SVGAGI. This CDR3 is 16 amino acids long. Germline trimming cut 2 bases from V and 5 bases from J; bases unmatched to any gene: 9. The DNA for the CDR3 is TGTGCCAGCAGTTACCAGGGGACAGGGAGGATCGAGACCCAGTACTTC. This sequence encodes CASSYQGTGRIETQYF.

This chain uses TRBV29-1 with TRBJ1-2; a weak D match, TRBD1 (6 bases). CDR1 and CDR2 from the germline V gene are SQVTM and ANQGSEA. The germline V and J ends were trimmed by 6 bases and 5 bases, with 16 bases remaining between them. CDR3 length: 13 residues. As DNA, the CDR3 is TGCAGCGTCCGCTCGGGGGGGGCTTATGGCTACACCTTC. Amino acid sequence: CSVRSGGAYGYTF.

The chain employs TRBV5-1 and TRBJ2-1, with 13 bases identical to TRBD2. The CDR3 totals 16 residues. The V and J ends lost 3 bases and 2 bases, in that order; junction bases with no gene match: 2. Germline lookup yields CDR1 SGHRS and CDR2 YFSETQ. CDR3 in amino acids: CASSSTSGGAYNEQFF. CDR3 in DNA: TGCGCCAGCAGCTCTACTAGCGGGGGGGCCTACAATGAGCAGTTCTTC.

The chain has TRBV3-1 (or the pseudogene TRBV3-2) and TRBJ2-7, with D perhaps TRBD1 (5 bases). Per the germline V gene, CDR1 is LGHDT and CDR2 is YNNKEL (reference sequence). The CDR3 covers 12 residues. V shed 0 bases and J shed 13 bases, with 13 bases lying between them. DNA for the CDR3: TGTGCCAGCAGCCAAGAGGGGCAGCTTGCCTACTTC. Its protein is CASSQEGQLAYF.

The gene calls are TRBV24-1 and TRBJ1-3, with 7 positions matching TRBD1. CDR1 is KGHDR and CDR2 is SFDVKD in the germline V gene. V lost 5 bases, J lost 2 bases, and 5 bases stayed unmatched. The CDR3 consists of 15 residues. The CDR3 region is CATSASGGTGNTIYF. The CDR3 nucleotides read TGTGCCACCAGTGCGTCAGGGGGGACTGGAAACACCATATATTTT.

J is TRBJ1-5 and V is TRBV3-1 (or the pseudogene TRBV3-2); 7 bases are shared with TRBD1. The CDR3 loop spans 14 amino acids. The V and J ends lost 4 bases and 2 bases, in that order; junction bases with no gene match: 2. Germline values: CDR1 LGHDT, CDR2 YNNKEL (reference sequence). In DNA, the CDR3 is TGTGCCAGCAGCCCTGGGACAGGCAATCAGCCCCAGCATTTT. Protein product: CASSPGTGNQPQHF.